Below, 25 T cell receptor beta chains from the same sample are listed, as sequenced in a study of T-cell reconstitution after alpha-beta-depleted transplantation in children (dated by TCRdb to 2016 to 2018). Library generation was performed with PCR. Sequencing relied on an Illumina HiSeq 2500. TCR libraries were prepared with molecular barcoding, using unique molecular identifiers to normalize TCRbeta repertoire quantification. TCRdb reanalyzed the raw reads on its own, using fastp at Q25 for trimming and MiXCR for clone calling, and kept in-frame beta chains. One record per CDR3 amino acid sequence lists the most common genes and DNA. The sample table contains about 460,000 distinct CDR3 sequences; only one count was recorded for about 11% of them. Of the sample, roughly 2.1% falls within the top ten clones. This specimen's treatment or condition label, per the study, means: allogeneic hematopoietic cell transplantation with graft depleted of TCRalphabeta T cells and CD19 B cells.

The sequenced sample was PBMCs, obtained before TCRalphabeta/CD19-depleted stem cell transplant. The receptors come from a child aged 2 to 15 with inherited bone marrow failure, due to receive a stem cell transplant.

This clonotype was counted only a few times. This chain uses TRBV28 with TRBJ2-1; D call uncertain. V dropped 5 bases and J dropped 8 bases, with 10 bases sitting between them. The CDR3 has 12 residues. CDR1 and CDR2 from the germline V gene are MDHEN and SYDVKM. CDR3 in DNA: TGTGCCAGCAGTCTCCTATGGGATGAGCAGTTCTTC. Its translation is CASSLLWDEQFF.

CDR3: CASSLLRQPDSYNEQFF. The DNA of the CDR3 is TGTGCCAGCAGTCTACTCAGGCAGCCCGACTCCTACAATGAGCAGTTCTTC. V is TRBV27 and J is TRBJ2-1; D ambiguous. The CDR3 sequence is 17 residues long. The germline CDR1 and CDR2 sequences are MNHEY and SMNVEV (reference sequence). The ends were cut back, 5 bases at V and 0 bases at J, with 17 bases in the middle.

This clonotype came up many times. The chain recombines TRBV27 with TRBJ2-2; 9 positions match TRBD1. Trimming removed 6 bases from V and 6 bases from J; junction bases left unmatched: 8. The CDR3 is 15 amino acids. Germline V gene sequence: CDR1 MNHEY, CDR2 SMNVEV (reference sequence). The CDR3 region has the DNA TGTGCCAGCAGCACAGGGGGCGCTTTTGCCGGGGAGCTGTTTTTT. Encoded protein: CASSTGGAFAGELFF.

This clonotype was observed a few times. J is TRBJ2-3 and V is TRBV20-1; TRBD2 agrees at 12 bases. The CDR3 is made up of 17 amino acids. Per the germline V gene, CDR1 is DFQATT and CDR2 is SNEGSKA (reference sequence). J gave up 0 bases and V 6 bases, and 10 bases lay outside the gene matches. The CDR3 DNA follows: TGCAGTGCACCTACTAGCGGGAGGCCCTACAGCACAGATACGCAGTATTTT. Residues: CSAPTSGRPYSTDTQYF.

The table lists this clonotype with many counts. The chain has TRBV19 and TRBJ2-1; 9 bases align to TRBD2. The CDR3 extends over 15 amino acids. The germline V gene has CDR1 LNHDA and CDR2 SQIVND (reference sequence). V lost 4 bases, J lost 2 bases, and 3 bases stayed unmatched. Here the CDR3 DNA reads TGTGCCAGTAGTAGTGCTAGCGGGACCTACAATGAGCAGTTCTTC. The encoded protein is CASSSASGTYNEQFF.

This chain connects TRBV7-2 to TRBJ1-2; 7 bases match TRBD1. The CDR3 spans 15 residues. The V and J ends lost 3 bases and 2 bases, in that order; junction bases with no gene match: 6. Germline CDR1 is SGHTA and CDR2 is FQGNSA. Here the CDR3 DNA reads TGTGCCAGCAGCTTGAGGGGGCCGTGGAACTATGGCTACACCTTC. Translating gives CASSLRGPWNYGYTF.

The chain joins TRBV20-1 to TRBJ2-7; the match to TRBD2 covers 8 bases. The ends lost 5 bases at V and 3 bases at J; junction bases unmatched: 6. The CDR3 extends over 13 amino acids. CDR1 and CDR2 (germline): DFQATT, SNEGSKA (reference sequence). The CDR3 DNA is TGCAGTGCTCGACTAGCGTGGGGCTACGAGCAGTACTTC. This translates into CSARLAWGYEQYF.

This rearrangement joins TRBV19 to TRBJ2-7; no clear D gene. Between the trimmed V and J ends, which lost 4 bases and 3 bases, there was a span of 4 bases. The CDR3 loop spans 11 amino acids. In germline, CDR1 is LNHDA, CDR2 SQIVND (reference sequence). CDR3 in amino acids: CASSKLYEQYF. The CDR3 region has the DNA TGTGCCAGTAGTAAACTCTACGAGCAGTACTTC.

The sample holds many counts of this clonotype. V usage is TRBV3-1 and J usage is TRBJ1-1, with no clear D. The CDR3 runs to 16 residues. V lost 4 bases and J lost 3, with 18 bases in between. Germline loops: CDR1 LGHDT, CDR2 YNNKEL (reference sequence). This CDR3 reads CASSPRLNSRDTEAFF. The DNA for the CDR3 is TGTGCCAGCAGCCCCCGATTGAACAGCCGGGACACTGAAGCTTTCTTT.

This clonotype showed up many times. V gene TRBV7-2 combines with J gene TRBJ2-5, with TRBD2 identical over 7 bases. Germline values: CDR1 SGHTA, CDR2 FQGNSA. Unmatched junction bases numbered 8, after V lost 2 bases and J lost 8 bases. This CDR3 has 14 amino acids. Written as DNA, the CDR3 is TGTGCCAGCAGCTTAATGGGGGGGGAGGAAACCCAGTACTTC. Encoded protein: CASSLMGGEETQYF.

This clonotype was detected many times. The chain employs TRBV9 and TRBJ2-1; D gene unclear. This CDR3 region has 17 residues. Germline V gene data show CDR1 as SGDLS and CDR2 as YYNGEE. Trimming cost V 0 bases and J 0 bases, with 13 bases left between them. CDR3 bases: TGTGCCAGCAGCGTAGAACCAGCGCGGAGCTCCTACAATGAGCAGTTCTTC. Its protein is CASSVEPARSSYNEQFF.

This clonotype occurred a few times. The chain is built from TRBV6-5 and TRBJ2-1; D possibly uses TRBD1 or TRBD2 (5 bases each). Germline loops: CDR1 MNHEY, CDR2 SVGAGI. The V end was cut by 0 bases, the J end by 4 bases, with 19 bases between. CDR3 size: 18 residues. The CDR3, as DNA: TGTGCCAGCAGTTACTCTCGTGGGGGACCTCAAGAGTACAATGAGCAGTTCTTC. Its translation is CASSYSRGGPQEYNEQFF.

On this clonotype: This may be a read error, as it is one base from a much larger clone. This chain uses TRBV27 with TRBJ2-1, with D possibly matching TRBD1 (5 bases). The CDR3 loop spans 14 amino acids. Germline V gene lookup returns CDR1 MNHEY and CDR2 SMNVEV (reference sequence). The CDR3 here is CASLGQGNYNAQFF. CDR3 in DNA: TGTGCCAGTCTTGGGCAGGGTAACTACAATGCGCAGTTCTTC.

The table lists this clonotype with many counts. The V gene is TRBV6-2 or TRBV6-3, the J gene TRBJ1-1, with TRBD1 matching over 7 bases. J lost 6 bases, V lost 2 bases, and 3 bases had no gene match. Germline V gene data show CDR1 as MNHEY and CDR2 as SVGEGT. The CDR3 spans 13 residues. In DNA form, the CDR3 reads TGTGCCAGCAGTTACCTAACAGGGGCTGAAGCTTTCTTT. It yields the protein CASSYLTGAEAFF.

Concerning this clonotype: Being one base from a much bigger clone, this may be a read error. The genes are TRBV28 and TRBJ2-7; 10 bases fit TRBD2. Looked up from germline, CDR1 is MDHEN and CDR2 is SYDVKM. CDR3 length: 15 amino acids. The CDR3 region is CASRLAGGGPYERYF. Here the CDR3 DNA reads TGTGCCAGCAGATTAGCGGGAGGAGGCCCTTACGAGCGGTACTTC.

This clonotype was seen repeatedly, ten times or more. The rearrangement uses TRBV7-9 and TRBJ2-4; unclear D gene. The V end lost 5 bases, the J end lost 0 bases, and 11 bases lay between the germline ends. This CDR3 is 15 amino acids long. Germline V gene lookup returns CDR1 SEHNR and CDR2 FQNEAQ (reference sequence). DNA for the CDR3: TGTGCCAGCAGCCCATCTGGGGTAGCCAAAAACATTCAGTACTTC. This translates into CASSPSGVAKNIQYF.

This chain uses TRBV11-1 with TRBJ1-2; D may be TRBD1 (6 bases). The ends were cut back, 4 bases at V and 4 bases at J, with 13 bases in the middle. Germline V gives CDR1 SGHAT, CDR2 FQDESV (reference sequence). The CDR3 sequence is 14 residues long. The CDR3 reads CASSSVGGVYGYTF. CDR3 DNA: TGTGCCAGCAGCTCCGTGGGGGGCGTCTATGGCTACACCTTC. Combining the CDR3 with reference TRBV11-1 and TRBJ1-2 gives the whole variable domain EAEVAQSPRYKITEKSQAVAFWCDPISGHATLYWYRQILGQGPELLVQFQDESVVDDSQLPKDRFSAERLKGVDSTLKIQPAELGDSAMYLCASSSVGGVYGYTFGSGTRLTVV.

This clonotype was recorded a few times. This chain uses TRBV11-2 with TRBJ2-7; D remains ambiguous. The CDR3 extends over 13 amino acids. Between the trimmed V and J ends, which lost 3 bases and 5 bases, there was a span of 11 bases. Per the germline V gene, CDR1 is SGHAT and CDR2 is FQNNGV. The CDR3 spells CASSLSLLNEQYF. The CDR3 coding sequence is TGTGCCAGCAGCTTGTCGTTACTCAACGAGCAGTACTTC.

The chain combines TRBV3-1 with TRBJ2-3; D is unresolved. V lost 5 bases, J lost 1 base, and 16 bases lay in between. The CDR3 extends over 16 amino acids. Germline-derived CDR1 and CDR2 are LGHDT and YNNKEL (reference sequence). CDR3 bases: TGTGCCAGCAGCACTACAACTATTGCCGGCACAGATACGCAGTATTTT. Encoded protein: CASSTTTIAGTDTQYF.

A note on this clonotype: This may stem from a read error, because a much larger clone lies one nucleotide away. The chain employs TRBV20-1 and TRBJ2-7; D possibly corresponds to TRBD1 (6 bases). The V gene's germline CDR1 is DFQATT and CDR2 SNEGSKA (reference sequence). CDR3 length: 15 amino acids. CDR3 DNA: TGCAGCTTGTTTTACCAGGACAGCTACTCCTACGAGCAGTACTTC. This translates into CSLFYQDSYSYEQYF.

The sample holds many counts of this clonotype. CDR3 coding DNA: TGCAGTGCTCTACATCCTGGGGGCAACACTGAAGCTTTCTTT. It yields the protein CSALHPGGNTEAFF. The V and J genes are TRBV20-1 and TRBJ1-1; D may be TRBD1 (6 bases). CDR1 is DFQATT, CDR2 SNEGSKA, per germline (reference sequence). The V end was cut by 5 bases, the J end by 2 bases, with 15 bases between. The CDR3 runs to 14 residues.

The chain has TRBV20-1 and TRBJ1-1; tentative D call: TRBD1 (5 bases). The CDR3 is 12 amino acids. Germline V gene sequence: CDR1 DFQATT, CDR2 SNEGSKA (reference sequence). In nucleotides, the CDR3 is TGCTGCGCTAGAGGGCAGGGCGGTGAAGCTTTCTTT. As protein: CCARGQGGEAFF.

This clonotype occurred many times. V usage is TRBV4-3 and J usage is TRBJ2-1; 9 bases map to TRBD2. The germline gives CDR1 LGHNA, CDR2 YSLEER. This CDR3 contains 16 residues. J lost 0 bases, V lost 4 bases, and 4 bases had no gene match. The CDR3 spells CASSLFSGSSYNEQFF. CDR3 DNA sequence: TGCGCCAGCAGCCTCTTTAGCGGGAGCTCCTACAATGAGCAGTTCTTC.

This clonotype was seen only a few times. This chain uses TRBV24-1 with TRBJ2-3; D is ambiguous. CDR1 KGHDR and CDR2 SFDVKD come from the germline V gene. The CDR3 is 15 residues long. Trimming cost V 2 bases and J 6 bases, with 14 bases left between them. DNA for the CDR3: TGTGCCACCAGTGATTCGGACGGTCTCCAGGATACGCAGTATTTT. Residues: CATSDSDGLQDTQYF.

There are many counts of this clonotype. The V call is TRBV4-1, the J call TRBJ1-5; unclear D gene. This CDR3 is 14 amino acids long. Trimming pared 4 bases from V and 7 bases from J, leaving 14 bases between. Germline CDR1 is MGHRA and CDR2 is YSYEKL. The CDR3 is CASSLPQWEQPQHF. The CDR3 region has the DNA TGCGCCAGCAGCCTCCCCCAGTGGGAACAGCCCCAGCATTTT.